This T cell receptor beta chain was found in a study of molecular identifiers for immune sequencing clone quantification. Study background: Replicate RNA came from 20,000 or 100,000 naive CD8 cells and was split five ways, and four parts were sequenced.

The germline V gene has CDR1 MNHEY and CDR2 SVGAGI. The CDR3 loop spans 12 amino acids. With 4 bases removed from V and 9 bases from J, the gap between germline ends came to 11 bases. Isolation of naive CD8 T cells was achieved by sorting on a CD8+CD4-CCR7+CD45RA+ phenotype. For bulk TCR libraries, previously described methods and listed TCR primers were used. TCRdb re-analysed the PCR reads in MiXCR, keeping a single row per CDR3 protein. There are nearly 650,000 distinct CDR3 sequences in the sample; 25% occur only once, and 0.6% to 0.9% lies in the top ten. This clonotype has a count of ten or more.

The chain employs TRBV6-5 and TRBJ2-3; D unresolved. Input material: naive CD8+ T cells from blood, with Jurkat cell RNA spiked in. The subset here: FACS-sorted CD8+CD4-CCR7+CD45RA+ naive T cells. The clonotype comes from a human donor in good health. Some libraries in this study had Jurkat cell RNA spiked in. The CDR3 reads CASSSSGRTQYF. CDR3 bases: TGTGCCAGCAGTTCCTCAGGACGCACGCAGTATTTT.